The 22 T cell receptor beta chains presented below share a single source sample, sequenced in a study of control samples from healthy donors and cancer patients. This table comes from immunoSEQ multiplex PCR, and its TCRdb copy is limited to in-frame clones, with some not included. Of 90,000 to 100,000 clones listed, 79% are singletons. Sequencing was performed on blood. These receptors all stem from a woman aged 30 to 39 in good health.

This clone was found a few times. This chain joins TRBV11-2 and TRBJ2-1; TRBD1 matches 8 bases. J was trimmed by 3 bases and V by 5 bases; bases with no gene match: 6. The CDR3 has 15 residues. Germline V CDR1 and CDR2: SGHAT, FQNNGV. CDR3 sequence (DNA): TGTGCCAGCAGCGTCCGGGACAGGCTCTACAATGAGCAGTTCTTC. Translation gives CASSVRDRLYNEQFF.

The chain joins TRBV27 to TRBJ1-2, with a tentative D call TRBD1 (6 bases). The germline V gene encodes CDR1 MNHEY and CDR2 SMNVEV (reference sequence). The CDR3 sequence is 13 residues long. V dropped 6 bases and J dropped 1 base, with 9 bases sitting between them. The CDR3 DNA reads TGTGCCAGCAGGGACAGCCATAACTATGGCTACACCTTC. Translation gives CASRDSHNYGYTF.

The gene calls are TRBV9 and TRBJ2-1, with 10 bases that match TRBD2. The CDR3 length is 15 residues. V was pared by 3 bases and J by 2 bases, with 2 bases of the junction left unmatched. Germline V gene data show CDR1 as SGDLS and CDR2 as YYNGEE. CDR3 protein: CASSGSGGAYNEQFF. The CDR3, as DNA: TGTGCCAGCAGCGGGAGCGGGGGGGCCTACAATGAGCAGTTCTTC.

The table lists this clone with a count of one. The rearrangement links TRBV19 to TRBJ1-2; no firm D call. Germline V gene data show CDR1 as LNHDA and CDR2 as SQIVND (reference sequence). There are 15 residues in the CDR3. Between the trimmed V and J ends, which lost 2 bases and 0 bases, there was a span of 10 bases. The CDR3 nucleotides are TGTGCCAGTAGTATAAGGGCAGGAGCTAACTATGGCTACACCTTC. Translated, it gives CASSIRAGANYGYTF.

This chain uses TRBV25-1 with TRBJ1-1, with a possible D match to TRBD1 (5 bases). The CDR3 extends over 15 amino acids. Trimming removed 2 bases from V and 5 bases from J, with 15 bases in between. Per germline, CDR1 MGHDK and CDR2 SYGVNS. The CDR3 spells CASSERDLRGTEAFF. As DNA, the CDR3 is TGTGCCAGCAGTGAACGGGACTTACGTGGGACTGAAGCTTTCTTT.

This clone has a single count. This chain connects TRBV3-1 (or the pseudogene TRBV3-2) to TRBJ2-1, with D tentatively TRBD1 (6 bases). V lost 5 bases and J lost 8, with 22 bases in between. The germline CDR1 and CDR2 sequences are LGHDT and YNNKEL (reference sequence). This CDR3 is 16 amino acids long. The CDR3 loop is CASSSRRDNVDDEQFF. The CDR3 region has the DNA TGTGCCAGCAGCTCCCGCAGGGACAACGTTGACGATGAGCAGTTCTTC.

The chain combines TRBV14 with TRBJ2-3; TRBD2 might be the D (6 bases). Germline CDR1 is SGHDN and CDR2 is FVKESK. The length of the CDR3 is 15 residues. Trimming removed 5 bases at V and 8 bases at J, with 20 bases between. The CDR3 loop reads CASSYSRGSTGTQYF. In DNA, the CDR3 is TGTGCCAGCAGCTATTCGCGGGGATCAACGGGTACGCAGTATTTT. Full variable domain (outside the CDR3, taken from reference TRBV14 and TRBJ2-3): EAGVTQFPSHSVIEKGQTVTLRCDPISGHDNLYWYRRVMGKEIKFLLHFVKESKQDESGMPNNRFLAERTGGTYSTLKVQPAELEDSGVYFCASSYSRGSTGTQYFGPGTRLTVL.

The chain uses TRBV19 and TRBJ1-1; D is unclear. Germline V gene sequence: CDR1 LNHDA, CDR2 SQIVND (reference sequence). The CDR3 is made up of 15 amino acids. Trimming pared 7 bases from V and 1 base from J, leaving 16 bases between. The DNA of the CDR3 is TGTGCCAGTACCGACTCCGACACGGGGAACACTGAAGCTTTCTTT. Its protein is CASTDSDTGNTEAFF.

The chain recombines TRBV5-6 with TRBJ1-1, with D maybe TRBD1 (5 bases). Trimming left V 4 bases short and J 5 bases short, with 15 bases between. The CDR3 is made up of 14 amino acids. In germline, CDR1 is SGHDT, CDR2 YYEEEE. The CDR3 nucleotides read TGTGCCAGCAGCCCCGACAGATCTTGGACTGAAGCTTTCTTT. Translated: CASSPDRSWTEAFF.

This clone was seen a handful of times. Other DNA sequences in this sample translate to the same CDR3. This chain joins TRBV30 and TRBJ1-1; D uncertain. V was clipped by 0 bases and J by 7 bases, with 6 bases between them. Germline CDR1 and CDR2: GTSNPN and SVGIG (reference sequence). The length of the CDR3 is 11 residues. The CDR3 DNA reads as TGTGCCTGGAGTGTACTAGGTGAAGCTTTCTTT. Amino acid sequence: CAWSVLGEAFF.

This clone has ten or more counts. The chain employs TRBV5-4 and TRBJ2-2; 14 bases line up with TRBD2. From germline, CDR1 is SGHNT and CDR2 YYREEE (reference sequence). J lost 4 bases, V lost 4 bases, and 3 bases had no gene match. This CDR3 has 16 residues. In nucleotides, the CDR3 is TGTGCCAGCAGCGAGGGACTAGCGGGGGCCACCGGGGAGCTGTTTTTT. Translation gives CASSEGLAGATGELFF.

The gene calls are TRBV5-5 and TRBJ2-7; 9 bases align to TRBD1. V was pared by 1 base and J by 1 base, with 12 bases of the junction left unmatched. The CDR3 runs to 18 residues. CDR1 SGHKS and CDR2 YYEKEE come from the germline V gene (reference sequence). As DNA, the CDR3 is TGTGCCAGCAGCTTGTGGGGTGGGCCCGGGACAGGGTCCTACGAGCAGTACTTC. Protein: CASSLWGGPGTGSYEQYF. The whole variable domain, remainder taken from reference TRBV5-5 and TRBJ2-7, is DAGVTQSPTHLIKTRGQQVTLRCSPISGHKSVSWYQQVLGQGPQFIFQYYEKEERGRGNFPDRFSARQFPNYSSELNVNALLLGDSALYLCASSLWGGPGTGSYEQYFGPGTRLTVT.

The gene calls are TRBV3-1 (or the pseudogene TRBV3-2) and TRBJ1-5; no firm D call. The germline gives CDR1 LGHDT, CDR2 YNNKEL (reference sequence). V was pared by 8 bases and J by 0 bases, with 11 bases between. The CDR3 has 14 residues. This CDR3 reads CASGFGYSNQPQHF. CDR3 in DNA: TGTGCCAGCGGGTTTGGGTATAGCAATCAGCCCCAGCATTTT.

This chain uses TRBV3-1 (or the pseudogene TRBV3-2) with TRBJ1-5; 10 bases match TRBD1. This CDR3 is 15 amino acids long. V gave up 4 bases and J gave up 6 bases; unmatched junction bases: 6. Germline V gives CDR1 LGHDT, CDR2 YNNKEL (reference sequence). The chain's CDR3 is CASSPGTGVRQPQHF. The CDR3 region has the DNA TGTGCCAGCAGCCCGGGGACAGGGGTTCGTCAGCCCCAGCATTTT.

As DNA, the CDR3 is TGTGCCAGCAGCGATACCAGGGATACGCAGTATTTT. Translation gives CASSDTRDTQYF. The chain recombines TRBV7-2 with TRBJ2-3; D not resolved. V lost 5 bases, J lost 6 bases, and 9 bases lay in between. Germline V gene data show CDR1 as SGHTA and CDR2 as FQGNSA. The CDR3 spans 12 residues.

This clone was seen just once. V is TRBV24-1 and J is TRBJ2-7; TRBD1 agrees at 7 bases. CDR3 length: 15 residues. Germline CDR1 KGHDR, CDR2 SFDVKD. J lost 3 bases, V lost 0 bases, and 4 bases had no gene match. DNA of the CDR3: TGTGCCACCAGTGATTTGCGGGGACAGAACTACGAGCAGTACTTC. Translation: CATSDLRGQNYEQYF.

The J gene is TRBJ2-1, the V gene TRBV29-1, with D tentatively TRBD1 (6 bases). Germline V gene sequence: CDR1 SQVTM, CDR2 ANQGSEA. The CDR3 spans 13 residues. With 7 bases removed from V and 0 bases from J, the gap between germline ends came to 10 bases. The CDR3 coding sequence is TGCAGCGCCCAGGGGCCCTCCTACAATGAGCAGTTCTTC. Translation gives CSAQGPSYNEQFF.

V is TRBV4-1 and J is TRBJ1-4; 9 bases are a match to TRBD1. The V gene end was trimmed by 4 bases and the J gene end by 5 bases; junction bases not matched to a gene: 5. The germline CDR1 and CDR2 sequences are MGHRA and YSYEKL. This CDR3 spans 15 amino acids. The CDR3, as DNA: TGCGCCAGCAGCCTAGAAGACAGGGGGAATGAAAAACTGTTTTTT. Its translation is CASSLEDRGNEKLFF.

The V gene is TRBV2, the J gene TRBJ1-2; possible D gene TRBD1, 5 bases. Germline CDR1 reads SNHLY; CDR2 reads FYNNEI. This CDR3 contains 15 residues. With 1 base removed from V and 0 bases from J, the gap between germline ends came to 9 bases. In nucleotides, the CDR3 is TGTGCCAGCAGTGAAGGGGGGGGAGCTAACTATGGCTACACCTTC. It codes for CASSEGGGANYGYTF.

J is TRBJ1-5 and V is TRBV30; D ambiguous. CDR3 length equals 14 residues. Trimming removed 2 bases from V and 2 bases from J, with 10 bases in between. From germline, CDR1 is GTSNPN and CDR2 SVGIG (reference sequence). The CDR3 DNA reads TGTGCCTGGAGTTCAGGAGGTCGCAATCAGCCCCAGCATTTT. It specifies CAWSSGGRNQPQHF.

The chain carries TRBV6-5 and TRBJ2-7; the D gene is possibly TRBD1 (5 bases). This CDR3 comprises 13 residues. V lost 7 bases and J 0 bases, leaving 10 bases between the germline ends. The germline CDR1 and CDR2 sequences are MNHEY and SVGAGI. The CDR3 DNA reads TGTGCCAGCAAGGCGACAGTCTCCTACGAGCAGTACTTC. This translates into CASKATVSYEQYF.

The chain has TRBV25-1 and TRBJ2-7; D possibly uses TRBD1 or TRBD2 (5 bases each). The CDR3 is made up of 15 amino acids. V gave up 3 bases and J gave up 0 bases, with 12 bases separating them. Germline loops: CDR1 MGHDK, CDR2 SYGVNS. The CDR3 DNA sequence: TGTGCCAGCAGTGATGTGGGGGACCTCTCCTACGAGCAGTACTTC. Amino acid sequence: CASSDVGDLSYEQYF.